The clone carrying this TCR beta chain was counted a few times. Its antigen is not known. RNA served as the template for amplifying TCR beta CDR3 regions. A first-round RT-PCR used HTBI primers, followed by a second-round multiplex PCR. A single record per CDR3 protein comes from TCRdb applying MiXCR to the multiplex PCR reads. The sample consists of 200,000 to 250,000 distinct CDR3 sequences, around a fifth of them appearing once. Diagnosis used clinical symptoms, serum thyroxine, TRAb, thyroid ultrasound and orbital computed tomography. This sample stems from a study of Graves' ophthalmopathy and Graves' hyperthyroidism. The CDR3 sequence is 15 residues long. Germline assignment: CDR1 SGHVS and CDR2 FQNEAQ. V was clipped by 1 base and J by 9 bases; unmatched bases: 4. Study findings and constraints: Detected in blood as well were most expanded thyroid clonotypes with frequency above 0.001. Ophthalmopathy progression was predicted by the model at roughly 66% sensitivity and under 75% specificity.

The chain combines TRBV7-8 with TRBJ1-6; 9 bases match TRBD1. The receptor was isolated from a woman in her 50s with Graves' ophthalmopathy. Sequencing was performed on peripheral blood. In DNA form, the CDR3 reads TGTGCCAGCAGCTTAGTAGACAGGGGGATTTCACCCCTCCACTTT. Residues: CASSLVDRGISPLHF. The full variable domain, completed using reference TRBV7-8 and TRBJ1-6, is GAGVSQSPRYKVAKRGQDVALRCDPISGHVSLFWYQQALGQGPEFLTYFQNEAQLDKSGLPSDRFFAERPEGSVSTLKIQRTQQEDSAVYLCASSLVDRGISPLHFGNGTRLTVT.